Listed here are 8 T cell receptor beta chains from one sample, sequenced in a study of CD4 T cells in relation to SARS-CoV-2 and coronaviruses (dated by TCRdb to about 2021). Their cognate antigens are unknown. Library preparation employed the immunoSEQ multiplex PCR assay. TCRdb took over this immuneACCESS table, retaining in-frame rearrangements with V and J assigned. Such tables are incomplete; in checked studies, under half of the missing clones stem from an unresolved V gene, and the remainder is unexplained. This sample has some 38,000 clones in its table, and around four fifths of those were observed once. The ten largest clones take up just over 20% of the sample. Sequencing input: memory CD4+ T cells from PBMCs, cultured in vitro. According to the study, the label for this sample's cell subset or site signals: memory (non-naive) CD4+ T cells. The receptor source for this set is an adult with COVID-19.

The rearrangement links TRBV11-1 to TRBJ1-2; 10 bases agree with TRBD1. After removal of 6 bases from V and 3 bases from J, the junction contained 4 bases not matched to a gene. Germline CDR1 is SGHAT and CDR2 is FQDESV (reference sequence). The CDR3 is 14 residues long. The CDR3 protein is CASRAGTGDYGYTF. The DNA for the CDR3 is TGTGCCAGCAGAGCCGGGACAGGGGACTATGGCTACACCTTC. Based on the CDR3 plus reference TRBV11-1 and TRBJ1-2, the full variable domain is EAEVAQSPRYKITEKSQAVAFWCDPISGHATLYWYRQILGQGPELLVQFQDESVVDDSQLPKDRFSAERLKGVDSTLKIQPAELGDSAMYLCASRAGTGDYGYTFGSGTRLTVV.

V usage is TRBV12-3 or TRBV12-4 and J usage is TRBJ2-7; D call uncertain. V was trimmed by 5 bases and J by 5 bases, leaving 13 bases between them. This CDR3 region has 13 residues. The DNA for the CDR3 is TGTGCCAGCAGTCCGACTCCTGTCCACGAGCAGTACTTC. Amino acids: CASSPTPVHEQYF.

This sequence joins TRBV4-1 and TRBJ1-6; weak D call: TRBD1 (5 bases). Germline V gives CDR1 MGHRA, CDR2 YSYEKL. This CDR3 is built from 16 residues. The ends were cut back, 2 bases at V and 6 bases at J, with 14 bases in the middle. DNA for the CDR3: TGCGCCAGCAGCCAACAACCGGGACGTCTTAATTCACCCCTCCACTTT. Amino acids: CASSQQPGRLNSPLHF.

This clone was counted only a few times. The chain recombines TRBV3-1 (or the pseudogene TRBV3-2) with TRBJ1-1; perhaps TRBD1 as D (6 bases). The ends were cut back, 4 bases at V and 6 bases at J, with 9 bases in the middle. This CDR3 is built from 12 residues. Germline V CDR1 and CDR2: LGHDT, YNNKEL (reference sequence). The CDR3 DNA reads TGTGCCAGCAGCCGAAGGGGGGCTGAAGCTTTCTTT. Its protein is CASSRRGAEAFF.

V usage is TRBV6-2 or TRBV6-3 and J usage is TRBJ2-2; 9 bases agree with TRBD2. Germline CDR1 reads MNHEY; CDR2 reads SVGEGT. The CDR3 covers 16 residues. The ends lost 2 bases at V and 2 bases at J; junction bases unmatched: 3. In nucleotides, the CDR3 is TGTGCCAGCAGTTACCAGGGACTAGCCAACACCGGGGAGCTGTTTTTT. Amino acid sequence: CASSYQGLANTGELFF.

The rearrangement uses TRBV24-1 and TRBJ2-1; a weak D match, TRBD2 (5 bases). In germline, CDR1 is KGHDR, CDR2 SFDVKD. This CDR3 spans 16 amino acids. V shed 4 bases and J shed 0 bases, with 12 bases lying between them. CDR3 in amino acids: CATSDRADSSYNEQFF. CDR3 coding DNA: TGTGCCACCAGTGACAGAGCGGATAGCTCCTACAATGAGCAGTTCTTC.

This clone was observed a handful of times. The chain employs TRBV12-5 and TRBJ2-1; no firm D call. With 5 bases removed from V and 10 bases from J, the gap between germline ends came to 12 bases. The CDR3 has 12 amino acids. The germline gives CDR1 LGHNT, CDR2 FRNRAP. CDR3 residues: CASGSEFHEQFF. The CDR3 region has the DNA TGTGCTAGTGGTAGCGAGTTCCACGAGCAGTTCTTC.

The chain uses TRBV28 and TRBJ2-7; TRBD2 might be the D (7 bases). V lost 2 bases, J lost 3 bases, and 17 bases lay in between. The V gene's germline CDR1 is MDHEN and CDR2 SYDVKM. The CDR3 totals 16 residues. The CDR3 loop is CASSLGGAGAYYEQYF. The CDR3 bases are TGTGCCAGCAGTTTAGGAGGGGCGGGGGCATACTACGAGCAGTACTTC.